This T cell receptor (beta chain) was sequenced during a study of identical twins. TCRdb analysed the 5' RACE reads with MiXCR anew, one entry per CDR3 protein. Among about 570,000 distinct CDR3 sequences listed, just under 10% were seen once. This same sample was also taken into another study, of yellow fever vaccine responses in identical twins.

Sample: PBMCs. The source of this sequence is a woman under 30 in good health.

The CDR3 nucleotides read TGTGCCAGCAGTTCCCAGGCCCCACCCCAGCATTTT. It specifies CASSSQAPPQHF. J is TRBJ1-5 and V is TRBV2; D is unclear. The CDR3 loop spans 12 amino acids. Trimming pared 5 bases from V and 10 bases from J, leaving 12 bases between. Per germline, CDR1 SNHLY and CDR2 FYNNEI.